This T cell receptor beta chain is drawn from a study of blood T cell repertoires in COVID-19. This table comes from immunoSEQ multiplex PCR, and its TCRdb copy is limited to in-frame clones, with some not included. Of about 120,000 clones listed, more than 80% are singletons. V lost 8 bases, J lost 3 bases, and 14 bases lay in between. The CDR3 spans 14 residues. From germline, CDR1 is LNHDA and CDR2 SQIVND (reference sequence). Source material: peripheral blood. V usage is TRBV19 and J usage is TRBJ1-3; D ambiguous. This TCR came from a man between 65 and 85 years old with active or convalescent COVID-19. CDR3 sequence reads: CASCHRSGGNTIYF. DNA for the CDR3: TGTGCCAGTTGTCATCGGAGCGGTGGAAACACCATATATTTT.